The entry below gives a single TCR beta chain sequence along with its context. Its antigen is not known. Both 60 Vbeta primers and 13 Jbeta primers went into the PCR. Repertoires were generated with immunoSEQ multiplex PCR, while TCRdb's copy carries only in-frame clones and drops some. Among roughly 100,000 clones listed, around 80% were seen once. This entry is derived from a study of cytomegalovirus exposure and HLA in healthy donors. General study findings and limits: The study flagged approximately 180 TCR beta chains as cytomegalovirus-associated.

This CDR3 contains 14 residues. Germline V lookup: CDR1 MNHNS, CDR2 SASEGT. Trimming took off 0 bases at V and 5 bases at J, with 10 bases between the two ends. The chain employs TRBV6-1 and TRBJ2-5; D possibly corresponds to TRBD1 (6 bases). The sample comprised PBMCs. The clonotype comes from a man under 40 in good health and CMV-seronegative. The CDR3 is CASSEAGGIETQYF. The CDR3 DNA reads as TGTGCCAGCAGTGAAGCAGGGGGAATCGAGACCCAGTACTTC.